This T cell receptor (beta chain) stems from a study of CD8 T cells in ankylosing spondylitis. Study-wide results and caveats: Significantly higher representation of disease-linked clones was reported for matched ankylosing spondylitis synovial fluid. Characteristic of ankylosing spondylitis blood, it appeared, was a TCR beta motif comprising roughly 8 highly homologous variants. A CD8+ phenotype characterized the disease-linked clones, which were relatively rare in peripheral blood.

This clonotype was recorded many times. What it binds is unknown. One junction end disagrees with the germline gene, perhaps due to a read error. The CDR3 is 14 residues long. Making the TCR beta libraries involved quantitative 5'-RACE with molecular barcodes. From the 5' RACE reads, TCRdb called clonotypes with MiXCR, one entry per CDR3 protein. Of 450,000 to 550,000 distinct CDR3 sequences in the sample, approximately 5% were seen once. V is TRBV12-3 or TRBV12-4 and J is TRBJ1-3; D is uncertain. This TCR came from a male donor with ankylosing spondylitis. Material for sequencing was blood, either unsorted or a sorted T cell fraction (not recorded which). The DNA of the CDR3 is TGTGCCAGCAGTGTTTTCGGGATGACTTCTGATGGGGTTTTT. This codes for CASSVFGMTSDGVF.